A selection of T cell receptor beta chains follows, all from one sample in a study of cytomegalovirus exposure and HLA in healthy donors. Using immunoSEQ multiplex PCR, the repertoire was profiled, and TCRdb retains in-frame clones only, with some absent. This sample has 130,000 or so clones, with roughly four fifths found just once. The sample consisted of PBMCs. The receptors were sampled from a female donor in good health and CMV-seropositive. CDR3s include the opening cysteine and the closing phenylalanine or tryptophan. A D gene is named only where the DNA matches it firmly. Only some rows state a clone size, as once, few, many or a class for expanded clones.

>TRBV2|-|once|TRBJ1-5
TGTGCCAGCAGCTACACAGGGCAGAGTCAGCCCCAGCATTTT
CASSYTGQSQPQHF
>TRBV5-4|-|-|TRBJ1-5
TGTGCCAGCAGCTTGCAGGGGTTCGGGCCCCAGCATTTT
CASSLQGFGPQHF
>TRBV25-1|-|-|TRBJ2-5
TGTGCCAGCAGTGAATACAGGGGTGGGGAGACCCAGTACTTC
CASSEYRGGETQYF
>TRBV7-9|TRBD1|-|TRBJ1-2
TGTGCCAGCAGCCCTCCTTGGGGCAGGGGACAGGGCTACACCTTC
CASSPPWGRGQGYTF
>TRBV5-1|-|-|TRBJ1-3
TGCGCCAGCAGCTTGGACGGGTCACCGGGAAACACCATATATTTT
CASSLDGSPGNTIYF
>TRBV6-4|TRBD2|-|TRBJ2-1
TGTGCCAGCAGTAAAGGGACTAGCGGGCTGAATGAGCAGTTCTTC
CASSKGTSGLNEQFF
>TRBV5-1|TRBD1|-|TRBJ1-2
TGCGCCAGCAGCTTGGCCTCTGCCAGGGGGGACTATGGCTACACCTTC
CASSLASARGDYGYTF
>TRBV18|TRBD1|-|TRBJ2-5
TGTGCCAGCTCACCCGGACAGGGACAAGAGACCCAGTACTTC
CASSPGQGQETQYF
>TRBV18|-|-|TRBJ1-3
TGTGCCAGCTCACCGGGAGCTTTGGAGAATGGAAACACCATATATTTT
CASSPGALENGNTIYF
>TRBV18|TRBD1|-|TRBJ1-3
TGTGCCAGCTCACCGACAGGGAGTAACTCTGGAAACACCATATATTTT
CASSPTGSNSGNTIYF
>TRBV10-2|-|-|TRBJ1-4
TGCGCCAGCAGTGAGGGGCAGTTAGGTAATGAAAAACTGTTTTTT
CASSEGQLGNEKLFF
>TRBV12-5|TRBD1|-|TRBJ1-1
TGTGCTAGTGCATTCGGGACAGGGCTTTCGGACACTGAAGCTTTCTTT
CASAFGTGLSDTEAFF
>TRBV10-3|-|few|TRBJ2-2
TGTGCCATCAGTCAACGACTAGAGTCTGGCGGGGAGCTGTTTTTT
CAISQRLESGGELFF
>TRBV19|TRBD1|-|TRBJ1-6
TGTGCCAGTAGCAGACAGGGTCGGGTCGATAATTCACCCCTCCACTTT
CASSRQGRVDNSPLHF
>TRBV5-1|-|-|TRBJ2-5
TGCGCCAGCAGCTTGATGGCAGGACAAGAGACCCAGTACTTC
CASSLMAGQETQYF
>TRBV19|-|-|TRBJ2-6
TGTGCCAGTACCAGTCTGTCTGCCAACGTCCTGACTTTC
CASTSLSANVLTF
>TRBV18|-|-|TRBJ1-1
TGTGCCAGCTCACCACGACAACGCACTGAAGCTTTCTTT
CASSPRQRTEAFF
>TRBV4-1|TRBD2|-|TRBJ2-3
TGCGTCAGCAGTCAGCGGGCTAGCGGGGGTACAGATACGCAGTATTTT
CVSSQRASGGTDTQYF
>TRBV29-1|TRBD1|-|TRBJ2-5
TGCAGCGTCACCACTGCAGGGGACAGAGAGACCCAGTACTTC
CSVTTAGDRETQYF
>TRBV9|-|-|TRBJ1-2
TGTGCCAGCAGCGCCTTGGACAGTTTCAACTATGGCTACACCTTC
CASSALDSFNYGYTF
>TRBV5-4|TRBD2|-|TRBJ2-5
TGTGCCAGCAGCCCGGGACTAGCGGGAGAGTCAGAGACCCAGTACTTC
CASSPGLAGESETQYF
>TRBV5-6|-|-|TRBJ1-1
TGTGCCAGCAGCTTGGGAGGGAACACTGAAGCTTTCTTT
CASSLGGNTEAFF
>TRBV10-1|-|-|TRBJ1-6
TGCGCCAGCCTTAAACCGGGACAAGGATCCGCTAATTCACCCCTCCACTTT
CASLKPGQGSANSPLHF
>TRBV11-2|-|-|TRBJ1-5
TGTGCCAGCAGCGGAAATACGGGGGAACAGCCCCAGCATTTT
CASSGNTGEQPQHF
>TRBV5-5|-|-|TRBJ1-4
TGTGCCAGCAGCTCTTTCCGGGACTCGAAAGAAAAACTGTTTTTT
CASSSFRDSKEKLFF
>TRBV2|-|-|TRBJ2-2
TGTGCCAGCAGTGCTGGTGGGAGTGGGTCGGCCGGGGAGCTGTTTTTT
CASSAGGSGSAGELFF
>TRBV19|TRBD2|-|TRBJ2-3
TGTGCCAGTAGTCCCCGACTAGCTTCCAGCACAGATACGCAGTATTTT
CASSPRLASSTDTQYF
>TRBV6-4|TRBD2|-|TRBJ2-7
TGTGCCAGCAGTGACGAACCGTTTAGCGGGAGCTACGAGCAGTACTTC
CASSDEPFSGSYEQYF
>TRBV7-2|TRBD2|-|TRBJ2-7
TGTGCCAGCAGCTCACTAGCGGGGGACTCCTACGAGCAGTACTTC
CASSSLAGDSYEQYF
>TRBV5-4|-|-|TRBJ1-1
TGTGCCAGCAGCATACCGGGGGGGCCAGGGAACACTGAAGCTTTCTTT
CASSIPGGPGNTEAFF
>TRBV6-5|TRBD1|-|TRBJ2-5
TGTGCCAGCAGCAAGACAGGGACCTCGGCGATGGTGCAGTACTTC
CASSKTGTSAMVQYF
>TRBV11-2|-|-|TRBJ2-5
TGTGCCAGCAGCCTGGTGGCAGAGACCCAGTACTTC
CASSLVAETQYF
>TRBV7-8|-|-|TRBJ1-2
TGTGCCAGCAGCACCACAGGGAATGACTATGGCTACACCTTC
CASSTTGNDYGYTF
>TRBV10-3|-|-|TRBJ1-1
TGTGCCATCAGTGAGACCACAGGGATTATTGGCACTGAAGCTTTCTTT
CAISETTGIIGTEAFF
>TRBV10-3|TRBD1|-|TRBJ2-7
TGTGCCATCAGTGAGTCGAAAGGGGACAGGGTCCTTTACGAGCAGTACTTC
CAISESKGDRVLYEQYF
>TRBV7-9|TRBD2|once|TRBJ2-2
TGTGCCAGCAGCTTAGAGACTAGCAGGAACACCGGGGAGCTGTTTTTT
CASSLETSRNTGELFF
>TRBV27|-|few|TRBJ1-1
TGTGCCAGCAGTTTATCGGGTGCAGGTAACACTGAAGCTTTCTTT
CASSLSGAGNTEAFF